Sequencing of this T cell receptor beta chain was carried out in a study of T cell repertoires in cytomegalovirus infection. For the study at large: The authors used CMV epitopes that were HLA-C-restricted (recently identified) and HLA-B-restricted (well studied).

A word on this clonotype: Its antigen remains unidentified.

TCRdb reanalysed the reads using MiXCR and keeps one entry per CDR3 protein. The sample has tens of thousands of distinct CDR3 sequences, roughly half seen once; the top ten hold 90% to 95%. The specimen comprised CD8+ T cells from cultured PBMCs, sampled from culture after CMV antigen stimulation. This receptor was taken from a human donor in good health (CMV status not recorded). Some clones in this sample may be carry-over from other donors' samples.

The CDR3 loop is CATSDLLVTDTNTGELFF. The CDR3 DNA is TGTGCCACCAGTGATTTGCTTGTTACGGATACGAACACCGGGGAGCTGTTTTTT. The chain links TRBV24-1 to TRBJ2-2; D is unclear. CDR3 length: 18 residues. V gave up 0 bases and J gave up 0 bases, with 13 bases separating them. Germline loops: CDR1 KGHDR, CDR2 SFDVKD.